Listed below are T cell receptor beta chains from one sample, sequenced in a study of cytomegalovirus exposure and HLA in healthy donors. Data came from immunoSEQ multiplex PCR; TCRdb stores just in-frame clones and leaves some out. In the table there are 190,000 or so clones, over 65% of which are singletons. The sequencing input was PBMCs. The source is a boy aged 2 to 9 in good health and CMV-seronegative. The CDR3 runs from the conserved cysteine through the conserved F or W. A D gene is named only where the DNA matches it firmly. The size entry is marked missing in some rows and otherwise reads once, few, many or a size class.

D gene: NA; clone size: NA; V gene: TRBV6-5; J gene: TRBJ1-2; CDR3 DNA: TGTGCCAGCACCCAGGGATTAGAGTATGGCTACACCTTC; CDR3 protein: CASTQGLEYGYTF
D gene: TRBD1; clone size: once; V gene: TRBV7-6; J gene: TRBJ2-1; CDR3 DNA: TGTGCCAGCACCTCTTTCGGGACAGGGCGATACAATGAGCAGTTCTTC; CDR3 protein: CASTSFGTGRYNEQFF
D gene: TRBD1; clone size: NA; V gene: TRBV7-2; J gene: TRBJ1-1; CDR3 DNA: TGTGCCAGCAGCGCCTACAGGGGGGGCATGAACACTGAAGCTTTCTTT; CDR3 protein: CASSAYRGGMNTEAFF
D gene: TRBD1; clone size: NA; V gene: TRBV19; J gene: TRBJ2-5; CDR3 DNA: TGTGCCACCCCTACGCGCGGACAGGGCGTTTACCAAGAGACCCAGTACTTC; CDR3 protein: CATPTRGQGVYQETQYF
D gene: TRBD1; clone size: NA; V gene: TRBV29-1; J gene: TRBJ2-5; CDR3 DNA: TGCAGCGTTGGGGACAGGGTAGGAGAGACCCAGTACTTC; CDR3 protein: CSVGDRVGETQYF
D gene: TRBD1; clone size: NA; V gene: TRBV29-1; J gene: TRBJ2-7; CDR3 DNA: TGCAGCGTTCAACAGGGGGACTACGAGCAGTACTTC; CDR3 protein: CSVQQGDYEQYF
D gene: NA; clone size: few; V gene: TRBV25-1; J gene: TRBJ1-2; CDR3 DNA: TGTGCCAGCAGGAAGACAGGACTTACAAACTATGGCTACACCTTC; CDR3 protein: CASRKTGLTNYGYTF
D gene: TRBD1; clone size: NA; V gene: TRBV7-2; J gene: TRBJ1-2; CDR3 DNA: TGTGCCAGCAGCCCAGGACAGGGCGATGGCTACACCTTC; CDR3 protein: CASSPGQGDGYTF
D gene: NA; clone size: NA; V gene: TRBV2; J gene: TRBJ1-2; CDR3 DNA: TGTGCCAGCAGTGCTCGAGGTGGCTACACCTTC; CDR3 protein: CASSARGGYTF
D gene: TRBD2; clone size: NA; V gene: TRBV9; J gene: TRBJ2-1; CDR3 DNA: TGTGCCAGCAGCGTAGTAGGTAGCGGGGGGGTCGATGAGCAGTTCTTC; CDR3 protein: CASSVVGSGGVDEQFF
D gene: TRBD1; clone size: NA; V gene: TRBV10-3; J gene: TRBJ1-1; CDR3 DNA: TGTGCCACAGGGGGGACTGAAGCTTTCTTT; CDR3 protein: CATGGTEAFF
D gene: NA; clone size: NA; V gene: TRBV4-2; J gene: TRBJ2-7; CDR3 DNA: TGTGCCAGCAGCCAAGATCGAAACAGGGTAGTTTCCTACGAGCAGTACTTC; CDR3 protein: CASSQDRNRVVSYEQYF
D gene: TRBD2; clone size: NA; V gene: TRBV7-8; J gene: TRBJ2-7; CDR3 DNA: TGTGCCAGCAGCTTAGAAGTAGCGGGGGGGCAAATTTACGAGCAGTACTTC; CDR3 protein: CASSLEVAGGQIYEQYF
D gene: TRBD1; clone size: once; V gene: TRBV16; J gene: TRBJ1-5; CDR3 DNA: TGTGCCAGCAGCCAATCAGGGGGCGAGGGCAATCAGCCCCAGCATTTT; CDR3 protein: CASSQSGGEGNQPQHF
D gene: NA; clone size: NA; V gene: TRBV21-1; J gene: TRBJ1-2; CDR3 DNA: TGTGCCGGCAGCGAAGGGAGAACTTGGGGCTACACCTTC; CDR3 protein: CAGSEGRTWGYTF
D gene: NA; clone size: NA; V gene: TRBV7-9; J gene: TRBJ1-2; CDR3 DNA: TGTGCCAGCGGACGACGGGAGACTCATGGCTACACCTTC; CDR3 protein: CASGRRETHGYTF
D gene: NA; clone size: few; V gene: TRBV4-1; J gene: TRBJ2-7; CDR3 DNA: TGCGCCAGCAGCCAACTTGGGAGCGAGGCCTACGAGCAGTACTTC; CDR3 protein: CASSQLGSEAYEQYF
D gene: TRBD1; clone size: NA; V gene: TRBV9; J gene: TRBJ1-1; CDR3 DNA: TGTGCCAGCAGCTTTACAGGGGGCACTGAAGCTTTCTTT; CDR3 protein: CASSFTGGTEAFF
D gene: TRBD2; clone size: NA; V gene: TRBV19; J gene: TRBJ2-2; CDR3 DNA: TGTGCCAGTAGTCCACGGACTAGCGGGGATCGAACCGGGGAGCTGTTTTTT; CDR3 protein: CASSPRTSGDRTGELFF
D gene: TRBD2; clone size: once; V gene: TRBV4-2; J gene: TRBJ2-4; CDR3 DNA: TGTGCCAGCAGCCGTCCGGGACTAGCGGCGACCCCAGCCAAAAACATTCAGTACTTC; CDR3 protein: CASSRPGLAATPAKNIQYF
D gene: TRBD1; clone size: NA; V gene: TRBV4-3; J gene: TRBJ2-1; CDR3 DNA: TGCGCCAGCAGCCTAGCAGGGGGCGATGAGCAGTTCTTC; CDR3 protein: CASSLAGGDEQFF
D gene: NA; clone size: NA; V gene: TRBV2; J gene: TRBJ2-5; CDR3 DNA: TGTGCCAGCAGTGAAAGATCTAGAGGAAGGGAGACCCAGTACTTC; CDR3 protein: CASSERSRGRETQYF
D gene: TRBD2; clone size: few; V gene: TRBV15; J gene: TRBJ2-2; CDR3 DNA: TGTGCCACCGGTCGGGGGGCGAACACCGGGGAGCTGTTTTTT; CDR3 protein: CATGRGANTGELFF
D gene: NA; clone size: NA; V gene: TRBV5-1; J gene: TRBJ1-2; CDR3 DNA: TGCGCCAGCGGGGCAGGCGGTGCCAACTATGGCTACACCTTC; CDR3 protein: CASGAGGANYGYTF
D gene: NA; clone size: NA; V gene: TRBV27; J gene: TRBJ1-2; CDR3 DNA: TGTGCCAGCAGTTTATATGGAGGACTAGGCTACACCTTC; CDR3 protein: CASSLYGGLGYTF
D gene: TRBD2; clone size: NA; V gene: TRBV11-2; J gene: TRBJ2-1; CDR3 DNA: TGTGCCAGCAGCTCGGTAGCGGGGGCTTCTTACAATGAGCAGTTCTTC; CDR3 protein: CASSSVAGASYNEQFF
D gene: NA; clone size: NA; V gene: TRBV5-5; J gene: TRBJ1-6; CDR3 DNA: TGTGCCAGCAGCCCGGACAGCTCCTATAATTCACCCCTCCACTTT; CDR3 protein: CASSPDSSYNSPLHF
D gene: TRBD1; clone size: NA; V gene: TRBV20-1; J gene: TRBJ2-2; CDR3 DNA: TGCAGCGTGGACAGGCCCGGGGAGCTGTTTTTT; CDR3 protein: CSVDRPGELFF
D gene: TRBD1; clone size: NA; V gene: TRBV5-5; J gene: TRBJ1-5; CDR3 DNA: TGTGCCAGCAGCCGATGGACAGGACTCAATCAGCCCCAGCATTTT; CDR3 protein: CASSRWTGLNQPQHF
D gene: NA; clone size: NA; V gene: TRBV11-2; J gene: TRBJ2-3; CDR3 DNA: TGTGCCAGCAGCTTGGCCCCGACAGTTACGCAGTATTTT; CDR3 protein: CASSLAPTVTQYF
D gene: NA; clone size: once; V gene: TRBV9; J gene: TRBJ1-1; CDR3 DNA: TGTGCCAGCAGCGAAAGGGGGGGGCGCGGCACTGAAGCTTTCTTT; CDR3 protein: CASSERGGRGTEAFF
D gene: NA; clone size: NA; V gene: TRBV5-6; J gene: TRBJ1-6; CDR3 DNA: TGTGCCAGCAGCTTGGCCTCAGGGGAATCACCCCTCCACTTT; CDR3 protein: CASSLASGESPLHF
D gene: TRBD1; clone size: NA; V gene: TRBV6-5; J gene: TRBJ1-1; CDR3 DNA: TGTGCCAGCAGAGCCTCCGGGACAGCGAACACTGAAGCTTTCTTT; CDR3 protein: CASRASGTANTEAFF
D gene: NA; clone size: NA; V gene: TRBV7-2; J gene: TRBJ1-2; CDR3 DNA: TGTGCCAGCAGCTTAGATGGGACAAACTATGGCTACACCTTC; CDR3 protein: CASSLDGTNYGYTF
D gene: NA; clone size: NA; V gene: TRBV27; J gene: TRBJ1-2; CDR3 DNA: TGTGCCAGCAGTTCTCGAGACAGGCGACCTAACTATGGCTACACCTTC; CDR3 protein: CASSSRDRRPNYGYTF
D gene: TRBD2; clone size: NA; V gene: TRBV7-2; J gene: TRBJ2-3; CDR3 DNA: TGTGCCAGCAGTAGACTAGCGGGCGGGGGGGATACGCAGTATTTT; CDR3 protein: CASSRLAGGGDTQYF
D gene: TRBD1; clone size: NA; V gene: TRBV9; J gene: TRBJ1-1; CDR3 DNA: TGTGCCAGCAGCGGAGCGGACAGGGGTGAAGCTTTCTTT; CDR3 protein: CASSGADRGEAFF
D gene: NA; clone size: once; V gene: TRBV15; J gene: TRBJ2-5; CDR3 DNA: TGTGCCACCAGCAGAGGAGGAACGAGTCAAGAGACCCAGTACTTC; CDR3 protein: CATSRGGTSQETQYF
D gene: TRBD1; clone size: NA; V gene: TRBV5-1; J gene: TRBJ1-6; CDR3 DNA: TGCGCCAGCAGCCCGGACAGGGCTTCACCCCTCCACTTT; CDR3 protein: CASSPDRASPLHF
D gene: NA; clone size: NA; V gene: TRBV5-6; J gene: TRBJ1-2; CDR3 DNA: TGTGCCAGCAGCTTGGTCCCCAGAGGTGGCTACACCTTC; CDR3 protein: CASSLVPRGGYTF
D gene: TRBD1; clone size: once; V gene: TRBV5-4; J gene: TRBJ2-7; CDR3 DNA: TGTGCCAGCAGTCAGGACAGGGTCGAGCAGTACTTC; CDR3 protein: CASSQDRVEQYF
D gene: NA; clone size: NA; V gene: TRBV30; J gene: TRBJ2-7; CDR3 DNA: TGTGCCTGGGATAGCGGTTACTACGAGCAGTACTTC; CDR3 protein: CAWDSGYYEQYF
D gene: NA; clone size: few; V gene: TRBV6-5; J gene: TRBJ1-5; CDR3 DNA: TGTGCCAGCAGGAGGACAGAAGTTAGCAATCAGCCCCAGCATTTT; CDR3 protein: CASRRTEVSNQPQHF
D gene: TRBD1; clone size: NA; V gene: TRBV18; J gene: TRBJ1-2; CDR3 DNA: TGTGCCAGCTCACCCCCAGGGGGTGGCTACACCTTC; CDR3 protein: CASSPPGGGYTF
D gene: TRBD1; clone size: NA; V gene: TRBV28; J gene: TRBJ2-7; CDR3 DNA: TGTGCCAGCAGTTTCCCCGACAGGGGTCAGGAGCAGTACTTC; CDR3 protein: CASSFPDRGQEQYF
D gene: NA; clone size: NA; V gene: TRBV29-1; J gene: TRBJ2-1; CDR3 DNA: TGCAGCGTTGTAAGGGGGGGGGCCATCAATGAGCAGTTCTTC; CDR3 protein: CSVVRGGAINEQFF
D gene: NA; clone size: NA; V gene: TRBV14; J gene: TRBJ1-6; CDR3 DNA: TGTGCCAGCAGCCAAAACAGCGGGTCACCCCTCCACTTT; CDR3 protein: CASSQNSGSPLHF
D gene: NA; clone size: few; V gene: TRBV4-1; J gene: TRBJ2-7; CDR3 DNA: TGCGCCAGCAGCCAATTCCAGGGAAGTTCCTACGAGCAGTACTTC; CDR3 protein: CASSQFQGSSYEQYF
D gene: NA; clone size: NA; V gene: TRBV2; J gene: TRBJ2-3; CDR3 DNA: TGTGCCAGCAGCCACTATGCCTGGAGGGACACAGATACGCAGTATTTT; CDR3 protein: CASSHYAWRDTDTQYF
D gene: NA; clone size: NA; V gene: TRBV5-4; J gene: TRBJ2-7; CDR3 DNA: TGTGCCAGCAGCTTAGGAGGGAATGAGGGATACGAGCAGTACTTC; CDR3 protein: CASSLGGNEGYEQYF
D gene: TRBD1; clone size: NA; V gene: TRBV29-1; J gene: TRBJ1-1; CDR3 DNA: TGCAGCGTTACAGGGGGCCTTTTCACTGAAGCTTTCTTT; CDR3 protein: CSVTGGLFTEAFF
D gene: NA; clone size: NA; V gene: TRBV6-1; J gene: TRBJ2-7; CDR3 DNA: TGTGCCAGCAGTGGCCTATACGAGCAGTACTTC; CDR3 protein: CASSGLYEQYF